These 10 T cell receptor beta chains were all obtained from the same sample, sequenced in a study of CD8+ T cells in alopecia areata. Treatment in this sample: oral pan-JAK inhibitor, 5-10 mg twice daily. RNA was isolated and reverse transcribed to cDNA, the sequencing template. Measured with immunoSEQ multiplex PCR; TCRdb has only the in-frame clones, and not every one. This sample has 95,000 to 150,000 clones, with approximately 57% found just once. The source was CD4+ T cells sorted from blood, collected at week 4, from a patient treated with tofacitinib. Receptors originate from a human donor with alopecia areata.

The chain carries TRBV9 and TRBJ2-3; TRBD1 might be the D (5 bases). The CDR3 spans 16 residues. The V gene's germline CDR1 is SGDLS and CDR2 YYNGEE. Trimming stripped 0 bases from V and 1 base from J, with 12 bases between. The CDR3 is CASSVGSGYGTDTQYF. The CDR3 DNA sequence: TGTGCCAGCAGCGTAGGGTCAGGGTACGGCACAGATACGCAGTATTTT.

This rearrangement joins TRBV18 to TRBJ2-7, with D tentatively TRBD2 (6 bases). V gave up 6 bases and J gave up 3 bases, with 15 bases separating them. The CDR3 is 14 residues long. Germline CDR1 is KGHSH and CDR2 is LQKENI. Written as DNA, the CDR3 is TGTGCCAGCTCCCGCGGGAACAGCGACTACGAGCAGTACTTC. Encoded protein: CASSRGNSDYEQYF. Full variable domain (missing parts from reference TRBV18 and TRBJ2-7): NAGVMQNPRHLVRRRGQEARLRCSPMKGHSHVYWYRQLPEEGLKFMVYLQKENIIDESGMPKERFSAEFPKEGPSILRIQQVVRGDSAAYFCASSRGNSDYEQYFGPGTRLTVT.

This clone was detected only once. The J gene is TRBJ2-2, the V gene TRBV6-4; 8 bases line up with TRBD1. V lost 6 bases and J lost 7; bases outside the gene matches: 7. This CDR3 has 14 residues. Germline assignment: CDR1 MRHNA and CDR2 SNTAGT. CDR3 in DNA: TGTGCCAGCAGGCCGGACAGGGCCCACGGGGAGCTGTTTTTT. Translated: CASRPDRAHGELFF.

The rearrangement uses TRBV27 and TRBJ2-5; D remains ambiguous. V was cut by 5 bases and J by 5 bases, with 15 bases left in between. Germline values: CDR1 MNHEY, CDR2 SMNVEV (reference sequence). The CDR3 contains 14 residues. The CDR3 bases are TGTGCCAGCAGTCGCCGTGGGCCGGAGGAGACCCAGTACTTC. Protein sequence: CASSRRGPEETQYF.

The genes are TRBV25-1 and TRBJ1-6; 9 bases map to TRBD1. With V trimmed by 6 bases and J by 7 bases, 7 bases remained unmatched. The CDR3 covers 15 residues. Germline lookup yields CDR1 MGHDK and CDR2 SYGVNS. The CDR3 coding sequence is TGTGCCAGCAGGGAAAGGACAGGGGCAAATTCACCCCTCCACTTT. Amino acids: CASRERTGANSPLHF. The complete variable domain, with remaining parts taken from reference TRBV25-1 and TRBJ1-6, reads EADIYQTPRYLVIGTGKKITLECSQTMGHDKMYWYQQDPGMELHLIHYSYGVNSTEKGDLSSESTVSRIRTEHFPLTLESARPSHTSQYLCASRERTGANSPLHFGNGTRLTVT.

This chain connects TRBV5-1 to TRBJ2-3, with TRBD2 identical over 8 bases. Per the germline V gene, CDR1 is SGHRS and CDR2 is YFSETQ. The CDR3 is 16 residues long. The trim removed 3 bases at V and 2 bases at J, leaving 8 bases unmatched. CDR3 nucleotides: TGCGCCAGCAGCTCCAGACTAGCGAGCTTCACAGATACGCAGTATTTT. It codes for CASSSRLASFTDTQYF.

The gene calls are TRBV10-2 and TRBJ2-5; 9 bases map to TRBD2. V trimming: 6 bases; J trimming: 3 bases; junction bases outside the gene matches: 5. Germline-derived CDR1 and CDR2 are WSHSY and SAAADI. This CDR3 has 14 amino acids. In DNA, the CDR3 is TGCGCCAGCAGCCGAATAGCGGGAGAAGAGACCCAGTACTTC. Translating it yields CASSRIAGEETQYF.

The chain joins TRBV18 to TRBJ1-1, with D hard to call. The V end was cut by 3 bases, the J end by 0 bases, with 11 bases between. Germline CDR1 reads KGHSH; CDR2 reads LQKENI. The CDR3 is made up of 15 amino acids. The CDR3 region has the DNA TGTGCCAGCTCACCGGAAGGTCTCATGAACACTGAAGCTTTCTTT. It codes for CASSPEGLMNTEAFF. Using reference TRBV18 and TRBJ1-1 for the parts outside the CDR3, the full variable domain is NAGVMQNPRHLVRRRGQEARLRCSPMKGHSHVYWYRQLPEEGLKFMVYLQKENIIDESGMPKERFSAEFPKEGPSILRIQQVVRGDSAAYFCASSPEGLMNTEAFFGQGTRLTVV.

CDR3 sequence reads: CASSIGTGVNEQFF. The CDR3 bases are TGTGCCAGCAGCATCGGGACAGGGGTCAATGAGCAGTTCTTC. The chain joins TRBV7-9 to TRBJ2-1; 10 bases map to TRBD1. Germline assignment: CDR1 SEHNR and CDR2 FQNEAQ (reference sequence). The CDR3 is made up of 14 amino acids. Germline trimming cut 5 bases from V and 6 bases from J; bases unmatched to any gene: 4.

This clone has just one count. V gene TRBV2 combines with J gene TRBJ2-5; D not certain. The CDR3 contains 14 residues. In germline, CDR1 is SNHLY, CDR2 FYNNEI. Between the trimmed V and J ends, which lost 1 base and 2 bases, there was a span of 8 bases. This CDR3 reads CASSEVGRQETQYF. The DNA for the CDR3 is TGTGCCAGCAGTGAAGTCGGCAGACAAGAGACCCAGTACTTC.